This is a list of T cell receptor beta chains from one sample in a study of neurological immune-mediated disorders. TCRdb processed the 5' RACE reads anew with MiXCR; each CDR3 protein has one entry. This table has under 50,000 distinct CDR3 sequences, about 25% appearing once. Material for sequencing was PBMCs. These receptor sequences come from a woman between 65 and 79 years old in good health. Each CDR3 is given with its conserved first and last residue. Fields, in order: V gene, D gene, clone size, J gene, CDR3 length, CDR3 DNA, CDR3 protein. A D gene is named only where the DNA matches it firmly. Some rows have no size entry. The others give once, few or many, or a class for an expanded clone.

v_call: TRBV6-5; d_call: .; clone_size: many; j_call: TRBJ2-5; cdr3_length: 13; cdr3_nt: TGTGCCAGCGGTCAACGGCAGGGATTGACCCAGTACTTC; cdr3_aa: CASGQRQGLTQYF
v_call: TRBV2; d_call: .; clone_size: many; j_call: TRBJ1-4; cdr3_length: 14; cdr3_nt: TGTGCCAGCAGTGTCCGGGGAGCGGGAGAAAAACTGTTTTTT; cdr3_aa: CASSVRGAGEKLFF
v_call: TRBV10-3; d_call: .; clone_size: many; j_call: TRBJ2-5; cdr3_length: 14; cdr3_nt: TGTGCCATCAGTGAGTCGGGACAACACGAGACCCAGTACTTC; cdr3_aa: CAISESGQHETQYF
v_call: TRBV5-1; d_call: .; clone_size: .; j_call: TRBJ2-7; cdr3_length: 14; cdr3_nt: TGCGCCAGCAGCTCACAGGGAATCTCCTACGAGCAGTACTTC; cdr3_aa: CASSSQGISYEQYF
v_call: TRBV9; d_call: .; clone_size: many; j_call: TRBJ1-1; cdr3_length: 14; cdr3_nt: TGTGCCAGCAGCCTATCAGGGGATACCACTGAAGCTTTCTTT; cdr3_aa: CASSLSGDTTEAFF
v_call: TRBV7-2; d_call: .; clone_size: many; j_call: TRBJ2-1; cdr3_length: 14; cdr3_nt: TGTGCCAGCAGCTTACACGCAGCTGGGAATGAGCAGTTCTTC; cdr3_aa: CASSLHAAGNEQFF
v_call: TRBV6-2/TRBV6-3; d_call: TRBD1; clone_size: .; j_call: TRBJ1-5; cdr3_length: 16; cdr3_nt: TGTGCCAGCAGTCCCTTGACAGGGGGCGCGGATCAGCCCCAGCATTTT; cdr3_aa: CASSPLTGGADQPQHF
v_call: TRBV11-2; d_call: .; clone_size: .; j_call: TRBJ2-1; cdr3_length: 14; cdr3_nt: TGTGCCAGCAGCCCCCTTAAGGTGCGCAATGAGCAGTTCTTC; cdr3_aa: CASSPLKVRNEQFF
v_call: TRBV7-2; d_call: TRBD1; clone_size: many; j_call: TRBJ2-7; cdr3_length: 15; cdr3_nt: TGTGCCAGCAGCTTACTGGGACAGGACTCCTACGAGCAGTACTTC; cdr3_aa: CASSLLGQDSYEQYF
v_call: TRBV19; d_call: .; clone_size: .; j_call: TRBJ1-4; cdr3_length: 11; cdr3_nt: TGTGCCAGTAGCTCGGGGGAAAAACTGTTTTTT; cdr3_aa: CASSSGEKLFF
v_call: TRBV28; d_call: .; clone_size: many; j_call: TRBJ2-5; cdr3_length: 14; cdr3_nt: TGTGCCAGCAGTCGCCCGGGACTGCAAGAGACCCAGTACTTC; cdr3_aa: CASSRPGLQETQYF
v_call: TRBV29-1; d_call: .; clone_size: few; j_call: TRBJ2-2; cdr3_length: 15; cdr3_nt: TGCAGCGTAGCTTATCCCCAGGGAAGCACCGGGGAGCTGTTTTTT; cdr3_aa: CSVAYPQGSTGELFF
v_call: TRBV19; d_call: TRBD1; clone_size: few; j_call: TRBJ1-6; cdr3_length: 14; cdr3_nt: TGTGCCAGTAGTCTGGGACAGGGGAATTCACCCCTCCACTTT; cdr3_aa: CASSLGQGNSPLHF
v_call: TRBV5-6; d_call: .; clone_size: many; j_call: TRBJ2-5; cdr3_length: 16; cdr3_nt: TGTGCCAGCAGCTTTTGGGGCAGTGGCGACCAAGAGACCCAGTACTTC; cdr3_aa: CASSFWGSGDQETQYF
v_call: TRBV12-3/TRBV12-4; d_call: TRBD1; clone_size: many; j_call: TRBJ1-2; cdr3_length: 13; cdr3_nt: TGTGCCAGCAGGTGGACAGGGGTTGATGGCTACACCTTC; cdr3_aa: CASRWTGVDGYTF
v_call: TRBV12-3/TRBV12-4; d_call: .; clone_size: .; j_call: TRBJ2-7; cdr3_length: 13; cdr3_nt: TGTGCCATTACTCGGGGCTATAACTACGAGCAGTACTTC; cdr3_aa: CAITRGYNYEQYF
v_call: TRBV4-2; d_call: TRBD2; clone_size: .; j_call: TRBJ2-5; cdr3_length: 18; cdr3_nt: TGTGCCAGCAGCCAAGAACTAGCGGGGGGGCTCGGCCAAGAGACCCAGTACTTC; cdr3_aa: CASSQELAGGLGQETQYF
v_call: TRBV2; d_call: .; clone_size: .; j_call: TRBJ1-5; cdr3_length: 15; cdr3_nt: TGTGCCAGCAGGGGAATCAGGGGCAGCAATCAGCCCCAGCATTTT; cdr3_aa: CASRGIRGSNQPQHF
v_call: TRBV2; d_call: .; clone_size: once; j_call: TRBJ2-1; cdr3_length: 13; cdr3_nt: TGTGCCAGCAGTTGGGACTCTTACAATGAGCAGTTCTTC; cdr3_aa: CASSWDSYNEQFF
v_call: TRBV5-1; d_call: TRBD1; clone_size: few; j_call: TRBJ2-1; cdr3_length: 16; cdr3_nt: TGCGCCAGCAGCTTTCGGACAGGGGGCATAAACAATGAGCAGTTCTTC; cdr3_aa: CASSFRTGGINNEQFF
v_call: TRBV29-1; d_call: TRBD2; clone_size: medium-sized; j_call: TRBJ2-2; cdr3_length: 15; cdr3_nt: TGCAGCGTTCCGACTAGCGGGGCGAACACCGGGGAGCTGTTTTTT; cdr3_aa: CSVPTSGANTGELFF
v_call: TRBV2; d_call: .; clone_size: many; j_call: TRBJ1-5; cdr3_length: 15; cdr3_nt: TGTGCCAGCAGTGGGGGGAGGGTCTATAATCAGCCCCAGCATTTT; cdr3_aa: CASSGGRVYNQPQHF